This TCR beta chain was recovered during a study of persistence of HIV-infected CD4 T cells. Regarding the study as a whole: Degenerate expanded CDR3beta sequences were enriched among CMV- and Gag-responding cells.

The germline V gene has CDR1 MNHNS and CDR2 SASEGT. V lost 2 bases, J lost 9 bases, and 14 bases lay in between. The CDR3 totals 14 residues. Sequencing used immunoSEQ version 4 in survey mode. Only in-frame clones appear in the TCRdb table, and some are missing; sequencing was by immunoSEQ multiplex PCR. The table has under 55,000 clones, about 87% seen once; the top ten hold over 0.45%. Concerning this clone: Its cognate antigen is unknown.

This nonspecific control used anti-CD3/anti-CD28 bead stimulation of CD4+ T cells. Responding CD4+ T cells were sorted by upregulation of both CD40 ligand and CD69. Sample: CD4+ T cells sorted from PBMCs after approximately 19-hour stimulation, taken from a patient who received antiretroviral therapy. This receptor was identified in an adult woman with HIV who was CMV-seropositive. The J gene is TRBJ2-1, the V gene TRBV6-1, with D perhaps assigned TRBD1 or TRBD2 (5 bases each). The CDR3 spells CASSESGGLSEQFF. DNA of the CDR3: TGTGCCAGCAGTGAAAGTGGGGGTTTGAGTGAGCAGTTCTTC.